The next 31 T cell receptor beta chains were all read from a single sample in a study of shared clonotypes between healthy human individuals. Using immunoSEQ multiplex PCR, the repertoire was profiled, and TCRdb retains in-frame clones only, with some absent. Of approximately 2,200,000 clones in the sample, around 93% are singletons; the top ten hold approximately 1.7%. Terminally differentiated effector memory CD45RA+ cells were left out of the naive CD8 fraction, which was CD45RO-negative and positively selected for CCR7. The specimen sequenced was naive CD8+ T cells from PBMCs. The receptors come from a man aged 18 to 29 in good health. Some clones in this sample may be carry-over from other donors' samples.

The chain recombines TRBV4-3 with TRBJ1-2; D uncertain. V lost 0 bases to trimming and J lost 6 bases, with 11 bases between them. CDR1 and CDR2 (germline): LGHNA, YSLEER. The CDR3 spans 14 residues. The chain's CDR3 is CASSQDFAGDGYTF. The CDR3 DNA follows: TGCGCCAGCAGCCAAGATTTTGCCGGGGATGGCTACACCTTC.

The chain employs TRBV5-6 and TRBJ2-7, with 8 bases fitting TRBD2. This CDR3 has 14 residues. Germline CDR1 and CDR2: SGHDT and YYEEEE. With 0 bases clipped from V and 6 bases from J, the junction kept 5 bases outside the gene matches. The CDR3 DNA is TGTGCCAGCAGCTTGGGATCGGGGGGGCTCGAGCAGTACTTC. Amino acid sequence: CASSLGSGGLEQYF.

This clone was seen just once. The V and J genes are TRBV7-9 and TRBJ2-3; D gene unclear. CDR3 length: 14 residues. The germline CDR1 and CDR2 sequences are SEHNR and FQNEAQ (reference sequence). The ends were cut back, 1 base at V and 2 bases at J, with 7 bases in the middle. CDR3 region: CASSLGVVTDTQYF. The CDR3 bases are TGTGCCAGCAGCTTAGGTGTAGTCACAGATACGCAGTATTTT.

The chain is built from TRBV28 and TRBJ2-1, with TRBD2 matching over 8 bases. The CDR3 sequence is 14 residues long. Germline-derived CDR1 and CDR2 are MDHEN and SYDVKM. The ends lost 3 bases at V and 5 bases at J; junction bases unmatched: 3. In DNA form, the CDR3 reads TGTGCCAGCAGTTTTAGCGGGAACCACAATGAGCAGTTCTTC. Amino acids: CASSFSGNHNEQFF.

The chain is built from TRBV4-1 and TRBJ1-5, with D perhaps TRBD1 (6 bases). CDR1 is MGHRA and CDR2 is YSYEKL in the germline V gene. This CDR3 has 17 amino acids. Trimming took off 4 bases at V and 0 bases at J, with 16 bases between the two ends. The CDR3 DNA sequence: TGCGCCAGCAGCCTCACGGGACACCAATATAGCAATCAGCCCCAGCATTTT. It encodes CASSLTGHQYSNQPQHF.

The chain has TRBV7-2 and TRBJ1-1; tentative D call: TRBD1 (6 bases). The germline V and J ends were trimmed by 1 base and 0 bases, with 12 bases remaining between them. The CDR3 totals 16 residues. Germline lookup yields CDR1 SGHTA and CDR2 FQGNSA. In nucleotides, the CDR3 is TGTGCCAGCAGCTTAGATAACAGGGCCCTGAACACTGAAGCTTTCTTT. The encoded protein is CASSLDNRALNTEAFF.

V usage is TRBV28 and J usage is TRBJ2-5, with 14 positions matching TRBD2. J gave up 2 bases and V 8 bases, and 13 bases lay outside the gene matches. This CDR3 region has 18 residues. Germline CDR1 reads MDHEN; CDR2 reads SYDVKM. This CDR3 reads CASHGGLGLAGGQETQYF. The CDR3 DNA follows: TGTGCCAGCCACGGCGGGCTTGGACTAGCGGGGGGACAAGAGACCCAGTACTTC. The full variable domain, with the rest looked up from reference TRBV28 and TRBJ2-5, is DVKVTQSSRYLVKRTGEKVFLECVQDMDHENMFWYRQDPGLGLRLIYFSYDVKMKEKGDIPEGYSVSREKKERFSLILESASTNQTSMYLCASHGGLGLAGGQETQYFGPGTRLLVL.

This chain links TRBV27 with TRBJ2-7; 7 nucleotides match TRBD2. The germline V gene has CDR1 MNHEY and CDR2 SMNVEV (reference sequence). This CDR3 region has 14 residues. Trimming cost V 4 bases and J 5 bases; bases outside gene matches: 8. The CDR3 DNA is TGTGCCAGCAGTTATCTTGGGGGGGTAAACGAGCAGTACTTC. Translating gives CASSYLGGVNEQYF.

V and J are TRBV4-1 and TRBJ2-7; 7 nucleotides line up with TRBD2. With V trimmed by 2 bases and J by 0 bases, 4 bases remained unmatched. The CDR3 spans 15 residues. Germline V CDR1 and CDR2: MGHRA, YSYEKL. The CDR3 nucleotides read TGCGCCAGCAGCCAATCGCGGGGGTTCTCCTACGAGCAGTACTTC. Translation: CASSQSRGFSYEQYF.

This sequence joins TRBV7-2 and TRBJ2-6; D gene uncertain. The CDR3 runs to 15 residues. The V end lost 1 base, the J end lost 2 bases, and 6 bases lay between the germline ends. Germline V lookup: CDR1 SGHTA, CDR2 FQGNSA. The CDR3: CASSLGATGANVLTF. CDR3 coding DNA: TGTGCCAGCAGCTTAGGCGCCACTGGGGCCAACGTCCTGACTTTC.

The gene calls are TRBV15 and TRBJ2-7; a possible D gene is TRBD2 (5 bases). The germline V gene encodes CDR1 LNHNV and CDR2 YYDKDF (reference sequence). V was shortened by 3 bases and J by 2 bases, with 14 bases between the two germline ends. There are 15 residues in the CDR3. The DNA of the CDR3 is TGTGCCACCAGCAGTGAGAGCGGACCAGCCTACGAGCAGTACTTC. Its translation: CATSSESGPAYEQYF.

This clone is a singleton in its sample. The chain carries TRBV2 and TRBJ2-1; TRBD1 or TRBD2 may be the D gene (5 bases each). This CDR3 has 13 amino acids. Trimming left V 8 bases short and J 8 bases short, with 16 bases between. CDR1 is SNHLY and CDR2 is FYNNEI in the germline V gene. The DNA for the CDR3 is TGTGCCAGCCTAGGGACCTCTAGGGATGAGCAGTTCTTC. This codes for CASLGTSRDEQFF.

This clone is a singleton in its sample. The chain carries TRBV28 and TRBJ2-5, with a possible D match to TRBD1 (6 bases). Germline CDR1 reads MDHEN; CDR2 reads SYDVKM. There are 14 residues in the CDR3. V was shortened by 5 bases and J by 4 bases, with 14 bases between the two germline ends. Here the CDR3 reads CASSLRDNLETQYF. CDR3 nucleotides: TGTGCCAGCAGTCTCCGGGACAACCTAGAGACCCAGTACTTC.

The rearrangement links TRBV30 to TRBJ2-7, with a weak D call TRBD2 (5 bases). The ends were cut back, 8 bases at V and 2 bases at J, with 16 bases in the middle. The CDR3 spans 13 residues. Germline CDR1 and CDR2: GTSNPN and SVGIG (reference sequence). CDR3 in amino acids: CAQGGGGAYEQYF. CDR3 coding DNA: TGTGCCCAAGGAGGTGGCGGAGCCTACGAGCAGTACTTC.

The sample holds one count of this clone. The chain couples TRBV19 to TRBJ1-4; D unclear. This CDR3 contains 14 residues. Germline assignment: CDR1 LNHDA and CDR2 SQIVND (reference sequence). The V end lost 3 bases, the J end lost 3 bases, and 8 bases lay between the germline ends. CDR3 amino acids: CASSMRGANEKLFF. CDR3 sequence (DNA): TGTGCCAGTAGTATGCGTGGGGCTAATGAAAAACTGTTTTTT.

V usage is TRBV10-1 and J usage is TRBJ1-2; D gene uncertain. The germline CDR1 and CDR2 sequences are WNHNN and SYGVQD (reference sequence). CDR3 length: 9 amino acids. This CDR3 is CEFPNGYTF. The CDR3 DNA follows: TGCGAATTCCCAAATGGCTACACCTTC.

This clone was recorded only once. The rearrangement joins TRBV6-6 to TRBJ2-7, with a possible D match to TRBD1 (6 bases). V was trimmed by 6 bases and J by 6 bases, leaving 18 bases between them. Germline loops: CDR1 MNHNY, CDR2 SVGAGI (reference sequence). The CDR3 is 14 amino acids. The CDR3 reads CASSRQWAGVEQYF. The CDR3 region has the DNA TGTGCCAGCAGCCGCCAGTGGGCAGGGGTCGAGCAGTACTTC.

This chain links TRBV27 with TRBJ1-2; D possibly corresponds to TRBD1 (6 bases). Deletions cut 0 bases from V and 4 bases from J, with 12 bases between. Germline V gene data show CDR1 as MNHEY and CDR2 as SMNVEV (reference sequence). The CDR3 is made up of 15 amino acids. In DNA, the CDR3 is TGTGCCAGCAGTTTATCGGACAGACCTATCTATGGCTACACCTTC. This gives the protein CASSLSDRPIYGYTF.

This clone was detected only once. CDR3 residues: CASTFFTGGSSYEQYF. As DNA, the CDR3 is TGTGCCAGCACATTTTTTACAGGGGGGTCCTCCTACGAGCAGTACTTC. This chain connects TRBV28 to TRBJ2-7; TRBD1 agrees at 8 bases. This CDR3 is 16 amino acids long. Germline V gene lookup returns CDR1 MDHEN and CDR2 SYDVKM. J was trimmed by 0 bases and V by 7 bases; bases with no gene match: 11.

This sequence joins TRBV27 and TRBJ2-1; D is uncertain. Germline CDR1 and CDR2: MNHEY and SMNVEV (reference sequence). This CDR3 spans 14 amino acids. Trimming removed 0 bases at V and 5 bases at J, with 8 bases between. DNA for the CDR3: TGTGCCAGCAGTTTATCAGGACCTGACAATGAGCAGTTCTTC. It translates to CASSLSGPDNEQFF.

The rearrangement uses TRBV28 and TRBJ2-7; D may be TRBD1 or TRBD2 (5 bases each). The CDR3 extends over 17 amino acids. Trimming removed 2 bases at V and 3 bases at J, with 20 bases between. The germline V gene encodes CDR1 MDHEN and CDR2 SYDVKM. The CDR3 loop is CASSLVRPVRGSYEQYF. The CDR3 bases are TGTGCCAGCAGTTTAGTCAGGCCGGTGAGGGGAAGCTACGAGCAGTACTTC.

The chain uses TRBV7-9 and TRBJ2-7; TRBD2 matches 9 bases. With 4 bases clipped from V and 2 bases from J, the junction kept 3 bases outside the gene matches. The CDR3 length is 14 residues. Germline values: CDR1 SEHNR, CDR2 FQNEAQ (reference sequence). CDR3 sequence reads: CASSSSGIAYEQYF. CDR3 nucleotides: TGTGCCAGCAGCTCTAGCGGGATCGCCTACGAGCAGTACTTC.

The chain recombines TRBV19 with TRBJ2-7; no firm D call. V gave up 4 bases and J gave up 5 bases, with 3 bases separating them. Germline values: CDR1 LNHDA, CDR2 SQIVND (reference sequence). This CDR3 is built from 10 residues. CDR3 sequence reads: CASSSNEQYF. CDR3 nucleotide sequence: TGTGCCAGTAGTAGCAACGAGCAGTACTTC. The full variable domain, in which reference TRBV19 and TRBJ2-7 provide the parts outside the CDR3, is DGGITQSPKYLFRKEGQNVTLSCEQNLNHDAMYWYRQDPGQGLRLIYYSQIVNDFQKGDIAEGYSVSREKKESFPLTVTSAQKNPTAFYLCASSSNEQYFGPGTRLTVT.

This clone has only one observation. This rearrangement joins TRBV6-5 to TRBJ2-1, with no clear D. Per germline, CDR1 MNHEY and CDR2 SVGAGI. V gave up 0 bases and J gave up 6 bases, with 12 bases separating them. This CDR3 is built from 15 residues. CDR3 in amino acids: CASSYSRWAGNEQFF. The CDR3 region has the DNA TGTGCCAGCAGTTACTCGAGGTGGGCAGGCAATGAGCAGTTCTTC.

About this clone: Other DNA variants within this sample encode the same CDR3. The chain links TRBV28 to TRBJ2-7; tentatively, D is TRBD2 (5 bases). The CDR3 sequence is 12 residues long. Per the germline V gene, CDR1 is MDHEN and CDR2 is SYDVKM. The germline V and J ends were trimmed by 6 bases and 0 bases, with 6 bases remaining between them. The CDR3 region has the DNA TGTGCCAGCAGCCGGGACTCCTACGAGCAGTACTTC. It specifies CASSRDSYEQYF.

The chain has TRBV2 and TRBJ1-6; 11 nucleotides match TRBD1. The CDR3 loop spans 16 amino acids. Germline-derived CDR1 and CDR2 are SNHLY and FYNNEI. Germline trimming cut 5 bases from V and 9 bases from J; bases unmatched to any gene: 9. The CDR3 sequence: CASSSSGQGASSPLHF. DNA for the CDR3: TGTGCCAGCAGTTCCTCCGGACAGGGGGCAAGTTCACCCCTCCACTTT.

CDR3 coding DNA: TGTGCCAGCAGCTCAAGACCTGATGGGGGAACGACTGAAGCTTTCTTT. The encoded protein is CASSSRPDGGTTEAFF. The chain recombines TRBV7-9 with TRBJ1-1; tentatively, D is TRBD1 (5 bases). The CDR3 has 16 amino acids. V was cut by 4 bases and J by 5 bases, with 20 bases left in between. CDR1 is SEHNR, CDR2 FQNEAQ, per germline (reference sequence).

The rearrangement links TRBV27 to TRBJ2-7; possible D gene TRBD1, 6 bases. Trimming took off 6 bases at V and 1 base at J, with 16 bases between the two ends. In germline, CDR1 is MNHEY, CDR2 SMNVEV (reference sequence). The CDR3 covers 15 residues. The CDR3 sequence is CASSPRDKGSYEQYF. The DNA of the CDR3 is TGTGCCAGCAGCCCCCGGGACAAGGGTTCCTACGAGCAGTACTTC.

Concerning this clone itself: Distinct nucleotide sequences in the sample also encode this CDR3. This rearrangement joins TRBV9 to TRBJ2-7, with 10 bases lining up with TRBD2. V lost 0 bases to trimming and J lost 3 bases; unmatched junction nucleotides: 3. This CDR3 has 15 residues. From germline, CDR1 is SGDLS and CDR2 YYNGEE. The DNA for the CDR3 is TGTGCCAGCAGCGTAGCGGCTAGCGGGAGCTACGAGCAGTACTTC. Translated, it gives CASSVAASGSYEQYF.

This chain joins TRBV19 and TRBJ2-7; D is unresolved. The CDR3 spans 13 residues. Germline assignment: CDR1 LNHDA and CDR2 SQIVND (reference sequence). V was cut by 3 bases and J by 1 base, with 7 bases left in between. CDR3 nucleotides: TGTGCCAGTAGTATTGCCAGGTCCTACGAGCAGTACTTC. It encodes CASSIARSYEQYF.

The rearrangement joins TRBV6-5 to TRBJ2-4; D might be TRBD1 or TRBD2, each matching 7 bases. Trimming removed 4 bases at V and 6 bases at J, with 13 bases between. CDR3 length: 14 amino acids. Germline assignment: CDR1 MNHEY and CDR2 SVGAGI. The CDR3 DNA sequence: TGTGCCAGCAGTTCCGGGGAGGGGGCAAACATTCAGTACTTC. Translation gives CASSSGEGANIQYF.